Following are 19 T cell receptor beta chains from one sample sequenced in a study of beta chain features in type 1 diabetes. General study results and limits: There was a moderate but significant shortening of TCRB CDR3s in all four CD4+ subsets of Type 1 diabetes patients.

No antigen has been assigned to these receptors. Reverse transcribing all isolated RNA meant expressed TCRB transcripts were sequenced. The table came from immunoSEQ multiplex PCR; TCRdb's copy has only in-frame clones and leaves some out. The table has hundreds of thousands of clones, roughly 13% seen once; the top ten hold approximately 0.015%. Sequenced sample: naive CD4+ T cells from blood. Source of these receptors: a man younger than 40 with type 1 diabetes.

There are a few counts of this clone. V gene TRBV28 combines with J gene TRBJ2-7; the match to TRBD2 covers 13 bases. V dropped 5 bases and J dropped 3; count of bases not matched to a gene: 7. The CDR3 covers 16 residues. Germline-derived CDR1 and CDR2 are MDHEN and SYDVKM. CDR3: CASSPGTSGKFYEQYF. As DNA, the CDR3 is TGTGCCAGCAGTCCCGGGACTAGCGGGAAGTTCTACGAGCAGTACTTC.

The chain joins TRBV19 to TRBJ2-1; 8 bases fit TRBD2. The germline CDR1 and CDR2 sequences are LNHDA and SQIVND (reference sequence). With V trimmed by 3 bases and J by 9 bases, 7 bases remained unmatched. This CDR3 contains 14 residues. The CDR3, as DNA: TGTGCCAGTAGTATTCGGGAGGGGTCATCTGAGCAGTTCTTC. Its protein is CASSIREGSSEQFF.

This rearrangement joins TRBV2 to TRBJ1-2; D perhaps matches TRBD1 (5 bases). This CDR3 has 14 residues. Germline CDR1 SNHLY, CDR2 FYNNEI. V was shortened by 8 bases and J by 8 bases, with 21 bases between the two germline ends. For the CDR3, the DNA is TGTGCCAGCCTTCAAGAGGAGGGGATGAGGGGCTACACCTTC. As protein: CASLQEEGMRGYTF.

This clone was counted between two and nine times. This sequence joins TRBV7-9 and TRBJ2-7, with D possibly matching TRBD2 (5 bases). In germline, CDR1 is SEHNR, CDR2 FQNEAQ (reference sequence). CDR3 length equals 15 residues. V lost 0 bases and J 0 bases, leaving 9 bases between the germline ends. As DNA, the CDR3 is TGTGCCAGCAGCTTAGCGAGGGCCAGCTCCTACGAGCAGTACTTC. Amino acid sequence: CASSLARASSYEQYF. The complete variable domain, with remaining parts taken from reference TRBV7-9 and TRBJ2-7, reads DTGVSQNPRHKITKRGQNVTFRCDPISEHNRLYWYRQTLGQGPEFLTYFQNEAQLEKSRLLSDRFSAERPKGSFSTLEIQRTEQGDSAMYLCASSLARASSYEQYFGPGTRLTVT.

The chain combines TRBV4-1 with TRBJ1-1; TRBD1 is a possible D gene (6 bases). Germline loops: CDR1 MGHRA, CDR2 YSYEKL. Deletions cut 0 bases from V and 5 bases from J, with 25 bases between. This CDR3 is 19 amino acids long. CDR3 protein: CASSQDRLRDIQPRTEAFF. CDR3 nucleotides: TGCGCCAGCAGCCAAGATAGGCTGAGGGACATCCAACCTAGGACTGAAGCTTTCTTT.

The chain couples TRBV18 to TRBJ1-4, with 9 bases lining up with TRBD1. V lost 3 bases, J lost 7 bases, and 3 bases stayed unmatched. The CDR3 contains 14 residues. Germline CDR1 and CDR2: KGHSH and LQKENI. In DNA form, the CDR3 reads TGTGCCAGCTCACCGTTGGACAGGGGTGAAAAACTGTTTTTT. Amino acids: CASSPLDRGEKLFF.

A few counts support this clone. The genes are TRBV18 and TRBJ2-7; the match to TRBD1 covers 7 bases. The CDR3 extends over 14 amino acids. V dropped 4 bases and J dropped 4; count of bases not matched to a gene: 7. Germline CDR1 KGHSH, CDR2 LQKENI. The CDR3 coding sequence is TGTGCCAGCTCACTGGGGGACAGTTTATACGAGCAGTACTTC. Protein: CASSLGDSLYEQYF.

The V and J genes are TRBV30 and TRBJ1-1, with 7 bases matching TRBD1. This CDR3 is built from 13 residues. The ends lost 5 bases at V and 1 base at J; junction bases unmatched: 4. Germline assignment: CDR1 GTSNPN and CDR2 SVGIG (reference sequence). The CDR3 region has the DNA TGTGCCTGGCGAACAGGGGCGAACACTGAAGCTTTCTTT. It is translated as CAWRTGANTEAFF.

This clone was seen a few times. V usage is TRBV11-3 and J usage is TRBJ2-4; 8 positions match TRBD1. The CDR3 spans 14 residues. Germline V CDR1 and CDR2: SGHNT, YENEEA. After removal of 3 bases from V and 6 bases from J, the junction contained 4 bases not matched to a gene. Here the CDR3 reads CASSLGQATNIQYF. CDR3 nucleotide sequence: TGTGCCAGCAGCTTGGGACAGGCGACAAACATTCAGTACTTC.

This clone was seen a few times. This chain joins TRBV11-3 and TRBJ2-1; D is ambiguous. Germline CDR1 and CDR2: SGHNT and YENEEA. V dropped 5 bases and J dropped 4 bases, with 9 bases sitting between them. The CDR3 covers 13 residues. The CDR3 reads CASSARIYNEQFF. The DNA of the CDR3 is TGTGCCAGCAGCGCCAGGATATACAATGAGCAGTTCTTC.

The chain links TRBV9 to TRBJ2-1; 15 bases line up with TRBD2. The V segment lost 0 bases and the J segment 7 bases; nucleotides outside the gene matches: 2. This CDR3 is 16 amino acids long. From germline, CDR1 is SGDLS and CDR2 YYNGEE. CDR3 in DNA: TGTGCCAGCAGCGTAGGGGGGACTAGCGGGAGGAATGAGCAGTTCTTC. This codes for CASSVGGTSGRNEQFF.

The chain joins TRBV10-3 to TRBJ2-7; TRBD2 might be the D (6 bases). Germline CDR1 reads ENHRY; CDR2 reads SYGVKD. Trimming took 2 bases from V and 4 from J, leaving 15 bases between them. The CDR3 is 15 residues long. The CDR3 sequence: CAISEDPGGGYEQYF. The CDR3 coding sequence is TGTGCCATCAGTGAGGACCCGGGCGGAGGGTACGAGCAGTACTTC.

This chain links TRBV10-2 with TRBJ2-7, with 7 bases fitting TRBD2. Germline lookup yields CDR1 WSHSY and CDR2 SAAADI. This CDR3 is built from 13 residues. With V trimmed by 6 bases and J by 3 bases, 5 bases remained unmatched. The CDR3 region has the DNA TGCGCCAGCAGCGACCGGGACTACTACGAGCAGTACTTC. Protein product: CASSDRDYYEQYF.

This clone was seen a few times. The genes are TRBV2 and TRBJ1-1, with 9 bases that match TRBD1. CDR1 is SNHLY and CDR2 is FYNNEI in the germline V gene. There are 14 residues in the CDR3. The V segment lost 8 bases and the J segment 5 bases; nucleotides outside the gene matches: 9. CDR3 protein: CASGVQGAGTEAFF. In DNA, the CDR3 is TGTGCCAGCGGGGTACAGGGGGCAGGAACTGAAGCTTTCTTT.

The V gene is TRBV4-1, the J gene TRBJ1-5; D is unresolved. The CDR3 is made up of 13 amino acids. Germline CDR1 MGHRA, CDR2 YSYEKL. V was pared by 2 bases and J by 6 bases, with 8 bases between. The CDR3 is CASSQLEGQPQHF. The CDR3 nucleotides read TGCGCCAGCAGCCAATTGGAGGGTCAGCCCCAGCATTTT.

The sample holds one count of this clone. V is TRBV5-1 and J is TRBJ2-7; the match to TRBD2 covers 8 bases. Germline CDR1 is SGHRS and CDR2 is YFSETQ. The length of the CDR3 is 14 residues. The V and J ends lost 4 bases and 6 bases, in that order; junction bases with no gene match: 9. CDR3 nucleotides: TGCGCCAGCAGCACAGTTAGCGGGATCGGCGAGCAGTACTTC. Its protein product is CASSTVSGIGEQYF.

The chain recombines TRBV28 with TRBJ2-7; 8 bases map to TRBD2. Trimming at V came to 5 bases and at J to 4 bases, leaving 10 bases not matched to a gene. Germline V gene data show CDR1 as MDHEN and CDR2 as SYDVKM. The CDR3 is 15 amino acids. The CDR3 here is CASSPGGAGAYEQYF. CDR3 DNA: TGTGCCAGCAGTCCCGGGGGGGCAGGGGCATACGAGCAGTACTTC.

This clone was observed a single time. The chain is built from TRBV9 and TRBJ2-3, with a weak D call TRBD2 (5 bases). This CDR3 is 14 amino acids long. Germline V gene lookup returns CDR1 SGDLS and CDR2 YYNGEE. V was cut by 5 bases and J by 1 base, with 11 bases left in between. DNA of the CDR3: TGTGCCAGCAGTGATAATAGCGGCACAGATACGCAGTATTTT. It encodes CASSDNSGTDTQYF.

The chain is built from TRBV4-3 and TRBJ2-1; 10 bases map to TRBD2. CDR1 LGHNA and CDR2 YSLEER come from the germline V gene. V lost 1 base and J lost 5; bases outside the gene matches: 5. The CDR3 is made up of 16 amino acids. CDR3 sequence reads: CASSQAGTSANNEQFF. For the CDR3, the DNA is TGCGCCAGCAGCCAAGCCGGGACTAGCGCGAACAATGAGCAGTTCTTC.